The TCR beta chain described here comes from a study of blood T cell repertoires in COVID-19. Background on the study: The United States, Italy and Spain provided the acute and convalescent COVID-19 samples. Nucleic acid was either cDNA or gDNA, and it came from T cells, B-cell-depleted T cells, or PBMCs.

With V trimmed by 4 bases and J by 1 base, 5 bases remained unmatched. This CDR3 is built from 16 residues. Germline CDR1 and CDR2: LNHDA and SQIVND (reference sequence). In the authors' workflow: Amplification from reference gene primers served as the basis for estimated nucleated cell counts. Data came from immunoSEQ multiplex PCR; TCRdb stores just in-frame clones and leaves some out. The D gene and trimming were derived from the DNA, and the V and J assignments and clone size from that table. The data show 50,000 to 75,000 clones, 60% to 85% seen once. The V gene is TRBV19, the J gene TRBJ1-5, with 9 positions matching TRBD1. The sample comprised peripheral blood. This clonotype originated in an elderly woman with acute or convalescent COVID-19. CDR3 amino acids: CASSTGTGLSNQPQHF. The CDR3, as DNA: TGTGCCAGTAGTACCGGGACAGGGTTGAGCAATCAGCCCCAGCATTTT.